This T cell receptor (beta chain) was obtained from a study of T-cell memory formation after mild COVID-19. The germline gives CDR1 MNHEY, CDR2 SVGAGI. The V gene end was trimmed by 4 bases and the J gene end by 2 bases; junction bases not matched to a gene: 6. The CDR3 extends over 15 amino acids. This clonotype was picked up a small number of times. 5'RACE primed from the constant segment yielded TCR alpha and TCR beta cDNA libraries bearing sample barcodes and UMIs. TCRdb redid the calling of the 5' RACE reads with MiXCR, one entry per CDR3 protein. The sample contains about 560,000 distinct CDR3 sequences, around 17% of which appear only once.

This TCR came from an adult woman who had mild COVID-19 (a few samples of this study predate the infection). Cell type and time point are not known. Material for sequencing was PBMCs or a T cell subset sorted from them (not recorded which). J is TRBJ2-7 and V is TRBV6-5; 9 bases fit TRBD2. The CDR3, as DNA: TGTGCCAGCAGTTCTACTAGCGGGTACACCTACGAGCAGTACTTC. Protein sequence: CASSSTSGYTYEQYF.